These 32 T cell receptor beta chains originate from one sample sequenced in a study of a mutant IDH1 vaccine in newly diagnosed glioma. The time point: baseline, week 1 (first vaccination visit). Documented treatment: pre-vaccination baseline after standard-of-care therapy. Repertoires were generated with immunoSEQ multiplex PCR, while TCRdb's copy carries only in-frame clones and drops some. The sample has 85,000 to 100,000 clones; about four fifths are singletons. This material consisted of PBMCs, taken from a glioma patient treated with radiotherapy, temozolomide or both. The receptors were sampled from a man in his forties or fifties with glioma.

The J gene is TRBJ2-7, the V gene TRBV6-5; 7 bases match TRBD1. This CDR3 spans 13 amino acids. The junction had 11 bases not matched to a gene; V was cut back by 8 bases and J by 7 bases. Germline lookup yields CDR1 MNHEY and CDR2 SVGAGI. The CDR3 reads CASSGPGQQEQYF. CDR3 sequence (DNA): TGTGCCAGCTCCGGGCCGGGACAGCAAGAGCAGTACTTC.

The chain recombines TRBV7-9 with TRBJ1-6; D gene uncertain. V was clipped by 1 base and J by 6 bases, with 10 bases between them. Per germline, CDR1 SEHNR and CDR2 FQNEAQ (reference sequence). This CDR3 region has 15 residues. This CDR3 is CASSLGQWINSPLHF. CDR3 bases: TGTGCCAGCAGCTTAGGGCAATGGATTAATTCACCCCTCCACTTT.

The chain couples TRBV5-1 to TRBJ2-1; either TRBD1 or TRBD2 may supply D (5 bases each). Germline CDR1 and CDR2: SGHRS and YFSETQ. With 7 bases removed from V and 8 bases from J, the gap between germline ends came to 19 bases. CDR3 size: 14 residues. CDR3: CASGREGTGHEQFF. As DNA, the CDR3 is TGCGCCAGCGGACGAGAGGGGACGGGACATGAGCAGTTCTTC.

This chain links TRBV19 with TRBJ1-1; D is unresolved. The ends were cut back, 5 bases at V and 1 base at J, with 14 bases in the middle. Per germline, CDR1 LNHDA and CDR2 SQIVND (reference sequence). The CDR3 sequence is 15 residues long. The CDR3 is CASSARAGWNTEAFF. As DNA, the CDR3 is TGTGCCAGTAGTGCCCGAGCGGGTTGGAACACTGAAGCTTTCTTT.

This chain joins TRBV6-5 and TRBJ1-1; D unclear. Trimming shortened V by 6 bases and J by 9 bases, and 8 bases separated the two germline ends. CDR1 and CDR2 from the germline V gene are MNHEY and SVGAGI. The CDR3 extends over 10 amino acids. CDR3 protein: CASRLGQAFF. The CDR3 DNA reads TGTGCCAGCAGATTAGGCCAAGCTTTCTTT.

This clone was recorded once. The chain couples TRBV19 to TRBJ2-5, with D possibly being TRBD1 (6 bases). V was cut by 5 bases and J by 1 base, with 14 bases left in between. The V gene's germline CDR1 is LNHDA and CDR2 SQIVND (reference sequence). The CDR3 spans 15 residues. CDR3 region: CASSLQGRTQETQYF. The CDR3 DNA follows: TGTGCCAGTAGTCTACAGGGTCGGACCCAAGAGACCCAGTACTTC.

As DNA, the CDR3 is TGTGCCAGCAGCTTACAGGGGGCAATTTCACCCCTCCACTTT. Protein sequence: CASSLQGAISPLHF. The chain is built from TRBV5-8 and TRBJ1-6, with 9 bases matching TRBD1. The trim removed 2 bases at V and 9 bases at J, leaving 3 bases unmatched. This CDR3 region has 14 residues. Germline V CDR1 and CDR2: SGHTS, YDEGEE. The full variable domain, completed using reference TRBV5-8 and TRBJ1-6, is EAGVTQSPTHLIKTRGQQATLRCSPISGHTSVYWYQQALGLGLQFLLWYDEGEERNRGNFPPRFSGRQFPNYSSELNVNALELEDSALYLCASSLQGAISPLHFGNGTRLTVT.

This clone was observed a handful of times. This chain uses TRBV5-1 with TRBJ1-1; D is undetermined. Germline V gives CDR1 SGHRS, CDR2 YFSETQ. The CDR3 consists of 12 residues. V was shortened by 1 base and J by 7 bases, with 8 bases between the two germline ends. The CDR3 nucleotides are TGCGCCAGCAGCTTGTCGGTGGGTGAAGCTTTCTTT. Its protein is CASSLSVGEAFF.

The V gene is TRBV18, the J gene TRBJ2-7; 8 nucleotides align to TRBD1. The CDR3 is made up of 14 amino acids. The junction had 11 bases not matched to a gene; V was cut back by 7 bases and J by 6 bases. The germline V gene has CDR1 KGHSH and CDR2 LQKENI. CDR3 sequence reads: CASLPGQVSSEQYF. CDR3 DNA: TGTGCCAGCTTACCGGGACAGGTTAGTTCCGAGCAGTACTTC.

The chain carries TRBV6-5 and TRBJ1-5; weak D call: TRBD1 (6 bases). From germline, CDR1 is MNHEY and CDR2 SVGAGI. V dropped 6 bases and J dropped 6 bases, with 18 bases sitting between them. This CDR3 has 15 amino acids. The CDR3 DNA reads TGTGCCAGCAGCCCCGTCAGGGGCGAACCTCAGCCCCAGCATTTT. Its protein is CASSPVRGEPQPQHF.

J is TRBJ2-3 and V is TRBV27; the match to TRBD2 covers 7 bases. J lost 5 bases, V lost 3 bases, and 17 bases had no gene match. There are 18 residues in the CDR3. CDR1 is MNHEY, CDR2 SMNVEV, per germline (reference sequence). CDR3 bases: TGTGCCAGCAGTTTGCTCCCGTTCAGAACGGGGGGATTAGATACGCAGTATTTT. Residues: CASSLLPFRTGGLDTQYF.

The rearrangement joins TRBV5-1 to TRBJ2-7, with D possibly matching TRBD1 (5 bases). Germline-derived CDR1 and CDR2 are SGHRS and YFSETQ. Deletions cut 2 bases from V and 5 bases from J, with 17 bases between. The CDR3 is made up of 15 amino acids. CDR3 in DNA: TGCGCCAGCAGCTTTGCTCAGGGTCCGGGTAACGAGCAGTACTTC. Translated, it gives CASSFAQGPGNEQYF.

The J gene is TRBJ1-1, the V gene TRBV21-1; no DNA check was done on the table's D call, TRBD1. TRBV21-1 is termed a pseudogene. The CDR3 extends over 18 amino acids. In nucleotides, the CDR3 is TGTGCCAGCAGCAAAAAGGGCAGGGGGCGGAGGGAGGACACTGAAGCTTTCTTT. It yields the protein CASSKKGRGRREDTEAFF.

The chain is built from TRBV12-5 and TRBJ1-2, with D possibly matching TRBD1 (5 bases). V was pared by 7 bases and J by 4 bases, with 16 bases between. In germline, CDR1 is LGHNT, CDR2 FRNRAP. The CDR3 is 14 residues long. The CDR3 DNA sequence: TGTGCTAGTGCCCCCTCGGGGGGAAGCTATGGCTACACCTTC. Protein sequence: CASAPSGGSYGYTF.

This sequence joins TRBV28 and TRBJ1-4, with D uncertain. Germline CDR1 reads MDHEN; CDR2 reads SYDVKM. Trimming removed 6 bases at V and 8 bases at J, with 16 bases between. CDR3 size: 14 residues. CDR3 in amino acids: CASSKNSLIEKLFF. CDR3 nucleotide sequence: TGTGCCAGCAGCAAGAACAGCCTAATCGAAAAACTGTTTTTT.

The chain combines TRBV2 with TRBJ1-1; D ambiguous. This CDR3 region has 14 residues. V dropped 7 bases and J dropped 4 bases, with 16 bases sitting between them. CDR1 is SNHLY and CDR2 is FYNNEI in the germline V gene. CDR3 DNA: TGTGCCAGCATACTGACACTATCCTCCACTGAAGCTTTCTTT. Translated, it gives CASILTLSSTEAFF.

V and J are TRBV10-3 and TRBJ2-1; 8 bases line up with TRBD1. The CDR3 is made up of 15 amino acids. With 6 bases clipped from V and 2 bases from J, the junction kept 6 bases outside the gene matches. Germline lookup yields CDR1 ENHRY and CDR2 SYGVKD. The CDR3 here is CAIRGQGAAYNEQFF. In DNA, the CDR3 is TGTGCCATCAGAGGACAGGGTGCGGCCTACAATGAGCAGTTCTTC.

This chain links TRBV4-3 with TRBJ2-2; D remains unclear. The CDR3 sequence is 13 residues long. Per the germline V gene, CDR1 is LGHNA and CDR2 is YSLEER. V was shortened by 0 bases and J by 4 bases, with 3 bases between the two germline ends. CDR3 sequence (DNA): TGCGCCAGCAGCCAAGATATCACCGGGGAGCTGTTTTTT. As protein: CASSQDITGELFF.

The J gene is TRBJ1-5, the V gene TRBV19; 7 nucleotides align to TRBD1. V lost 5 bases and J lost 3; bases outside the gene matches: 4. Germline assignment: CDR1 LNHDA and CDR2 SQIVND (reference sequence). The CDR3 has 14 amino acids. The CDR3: CASSSQGYNQPQHF. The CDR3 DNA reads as TGTGCCAGTAGTTCACAGGGGTACAATCAGCCCCAGCATTTT.

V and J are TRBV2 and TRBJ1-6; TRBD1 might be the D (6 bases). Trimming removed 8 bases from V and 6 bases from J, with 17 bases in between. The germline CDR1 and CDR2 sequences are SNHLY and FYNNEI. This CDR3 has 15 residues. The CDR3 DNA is TGTGCCAGCGGGGGGGGGCGTTCCGCTAATTCACCCCTCCACTTT. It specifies CASGGGRSANSPLHF. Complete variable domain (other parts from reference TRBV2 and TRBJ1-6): EPEVTQTPSHQVTQMGQEVILRCVPISNHLYFYWYRQILGQKVEFLVSFYNNEISEKSEIFDDQFSVERPDGSNFTLKIRSTKLEDSAMYFCASGGGRSANSPLHFGNGTRLTVT.

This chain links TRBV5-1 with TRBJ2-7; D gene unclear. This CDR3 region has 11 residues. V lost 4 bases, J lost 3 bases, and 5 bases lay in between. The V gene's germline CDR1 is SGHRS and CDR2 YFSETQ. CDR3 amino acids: CASSLYYEQYF. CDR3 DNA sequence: TGCGCCAGCAGCCTTTACTACGAGCAGTACTTC. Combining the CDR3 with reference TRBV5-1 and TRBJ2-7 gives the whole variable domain KAGVTQTPRYLIKTRGQQVTLSCSPISGHRSVSWYQQTPGQGLQFLFEYFSETQRNKGNFPGRFSGRQFSNSRSEMNVSTLELGDSALYLCASSLYYEQYFGPGTRLTVT.

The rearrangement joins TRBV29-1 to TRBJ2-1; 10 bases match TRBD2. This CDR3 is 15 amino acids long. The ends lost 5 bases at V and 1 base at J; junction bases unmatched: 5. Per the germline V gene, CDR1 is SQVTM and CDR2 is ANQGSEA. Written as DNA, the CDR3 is TGCAGCGTTACGCCGGGACTAGCGTCCTACAATGAGCAGTTCTTC. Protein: CSVTPGLASYNEQFF.

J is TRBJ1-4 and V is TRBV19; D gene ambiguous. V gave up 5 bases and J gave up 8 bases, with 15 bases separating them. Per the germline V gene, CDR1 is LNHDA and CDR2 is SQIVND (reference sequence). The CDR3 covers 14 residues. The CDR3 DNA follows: TGTGCCAGTAGTTCAGCCGCCATGGCCGAAAAACTGTTTTTT. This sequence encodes CASSSAAMAEKLFF. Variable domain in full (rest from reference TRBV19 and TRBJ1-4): DGGITQSPKYLFRKEGQNVTLSCEQNLNHDAMYWYRQDPGQGLRLIYYSQIVNDFQKGDIAEGYSVSREKKESFPLTVTSAQKNPTAFYLCASSSAAMAEKLFFGSGTQLSVL.

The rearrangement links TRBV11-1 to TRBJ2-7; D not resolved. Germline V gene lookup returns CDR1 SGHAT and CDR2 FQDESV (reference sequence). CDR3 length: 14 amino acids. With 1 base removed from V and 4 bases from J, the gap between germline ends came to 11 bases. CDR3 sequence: CASSLGATTYEQYF. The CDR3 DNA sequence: TGTGCCAGCAGCTTAGGGGCGACAACTTACGAGCAGTACTTC.

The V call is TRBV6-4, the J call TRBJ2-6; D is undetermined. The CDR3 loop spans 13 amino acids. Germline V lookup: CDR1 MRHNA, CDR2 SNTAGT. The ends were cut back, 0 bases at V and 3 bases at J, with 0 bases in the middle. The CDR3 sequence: CASSDSGANVLTF. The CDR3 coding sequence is TGTGCCAGCAGTGACTCTGGGGCCAACGTCCTGACTTTC.

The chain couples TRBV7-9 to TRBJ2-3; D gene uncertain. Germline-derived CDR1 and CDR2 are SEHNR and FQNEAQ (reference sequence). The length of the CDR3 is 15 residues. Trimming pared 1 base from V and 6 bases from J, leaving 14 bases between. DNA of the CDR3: TGTGCCAGCAGCTTAGGGGGTCCCAGTAGTGATACGCAGTATTTT. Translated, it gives CASSLGGPSSDTQYF.

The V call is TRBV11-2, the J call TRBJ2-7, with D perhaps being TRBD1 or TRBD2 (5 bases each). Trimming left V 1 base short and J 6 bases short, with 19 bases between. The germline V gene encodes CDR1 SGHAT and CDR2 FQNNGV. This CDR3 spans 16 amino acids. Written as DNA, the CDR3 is TGTGCCAGCAGCTTAGCCGGGGCAGGGAGAACAGGCGAGCAGTACTTC. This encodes CASSLAGAGRTGEQYF.

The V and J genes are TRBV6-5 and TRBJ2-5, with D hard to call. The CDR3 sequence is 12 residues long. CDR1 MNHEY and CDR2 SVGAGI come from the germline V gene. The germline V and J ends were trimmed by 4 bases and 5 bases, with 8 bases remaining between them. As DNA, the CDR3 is TGTGCCAGCAGTTTCTCCTGGGAGACCCAGTACTTC. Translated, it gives CASSFSWETQYF.

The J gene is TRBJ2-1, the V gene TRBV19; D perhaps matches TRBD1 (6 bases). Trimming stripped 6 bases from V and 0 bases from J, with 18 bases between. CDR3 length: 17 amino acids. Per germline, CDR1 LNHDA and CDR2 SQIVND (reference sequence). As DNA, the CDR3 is TGTGCCAGTAGGCATGAACAGGGCCATAGCTCCTACAATGAGCAGTTCTTC. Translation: CASRHEQGHSSYNEQFF. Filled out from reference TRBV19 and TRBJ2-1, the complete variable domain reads DGGITQSPKYLFRKEGQNVTLSCEQNLNHDAMYWYRQDPGQGLRLIYYSQIVNDFQKGDIAEGYSVSREKKESFPLTVTSAQKNPTAFYLCASRHEQGHSSYNEQFFGPGTRLTVL.

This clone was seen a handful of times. The CDR3 here is CASSQTGVSNQPQHF. The CDR3 DNA reads as TGCGCCAGCAGCCAGACAGGGGTGAGCAATCAGCCCCAGCATTTT. The V call is TRBV4-1, the J call TRBJ1-5, with 8 bases matching TRBD1. The CDR3 has 15 residues. The ends lost 3 bases at V and 1 base at J; junction bases unmatched: 2. Germline-derived CDR1 and CDR2 are MGHRA and YSYEKL.

The CDR3: CASSLARDGNTGELFF. CDR3 nucleotide sequence: TGTGCCAGCAGCTTAGCGCGGGACGGGAACACCGGGGAGCTGTTTTTT. The chain has TRBV7-2 and TRBJ2-2; D perhaps matches TRBD2 (6 bases). CDR1 and CDR2 from the germline V gene are SGHTA and FQGNSA. V shed 0 bases and J shed 1 base, with 9 bases lying between them. This CDR3 region has 16 residues.

The CDR3 bases are TGTGCCAGCAGCTCAGGGACACCAACTAATGAAAAACTGTTTTTT. Residues: CASSSGTPTNEKLFF. The chain employs TRBV5-4 and TRBJ1-4, with D possibly matching TRBD1 (6 bases). Trimming removed 3 bases at V and 0 bases at J, with 9 bases between. This CDR3 comprises 15 residues. Germline V lookup: CDR1 SGHNT, CDR2 YYREEE (reference sequence).